A selection of T cell receptor beta chains follows, all from one sample in a study of blood T cell repertoires in COVID-19. The table came from immunoSEQ multiplex PCR; TCRdb's copy has only in-frame clones and leaves some out. The table includes 180,000 or so clones, approximately 83% detected once. Sample: peripheral blood. The source is a man in his fifties or sixties with acute or convalescent COVID-19. Each CDR3 is given with its conserved first and last residue. The D gene is left open where the match is weak. Expanded clones are given a class, and other clones once, few, many or no size at all.

CDR3 protein: CASSGDYLQFEAQYF
CDR3 DNA: TGTGCCAGCAGCGGAGACTACCTCCAGTTCGAGGCCCAGTACTTC
V gene: TRBV14
J gene: TRBJ2-5
clone size: -
D gene: -

CDR3 protein: CASSLLAGVEQYF
CDR3 DNA: TGTGCCAGCAGTCTTCTAGCGGGAGTCGAGCAGTACTTC
V gene: TRBV25-1
J gene: TRBJ2-7
clone size: -
D gene: TRBD2

CDR3 protein: CATSDPGTSGTYNEQFF
CDR3 DNA: TGTGCCACCAGTGACCCCGGGACTAGCGGGACCTACAATGAGCAGTTCTTC
V gene: TRBV24-1
J gene: TRBJ2-1
clone size: -
D gene: TRBD2

CDR3 protein: CASSIGDRGGNEQFF
CDR3 DNA: TGTGCCAGTAGTATAGGGGACAGGGGGGGGAATGAGCAGTTCTTC
V gene: TRBV19
J gene: TRBJ2-1
clone size: -
D gene: TRBD1

CDR3 protein: CASSSRQDSNEKLFF
CDR3 DNA: TGTGCCAGCAGTTCTAGACAGGACTCTAATGAAAAACTGTTTTTT
V gene: TRBV28
J gene: TRBJ1-4
clone size: -
D gene: -

CDR3 protein: CASSQDTLAGRGFNEQFF
CDR3 DNA: TGTGCCAGCAGCCAAGATACACTAGCGGGACGTGGATTCAATGAGCAGTTCTTC
V gene: TRBV3-1/TRBV3-2
J gene: TRBJ2-1
clone size: -
D gene: TRBD2

CDR3 protein: CATSRGLGRGQDTQYF
CDR3 DNA: TGTGCCACCAGCAGGGGGCTGGGGAGGGGACAAGATACGCAGTATTTT
V gene: TRBV15
J gene: TRBJ2-3
clone size: -
D gene: -

CDR3 protein: CASSPLGPRDTEAFF
CDR3 DNA: TGTGCCAGCAGCCCTCTTGGGCCCCGGGATACTGAAGCTTTCTTT
V gene: TRBV3-1/TRBV3-2
J gene: TRBJ1-1
clone size: once
D gene: -

CDR3 protein: CASSNRDGTEAFF
CDR3 DNA: TGTGCCAGCAGCAACAGGGACGGCACTGAAGCTTTCTTT
V gene: TRBV6-6
J gene: TRBJ1-1
clone size: -
D gene: -

CDR3 protein: CASSDGGNGNQPQHF
CDR3 DNA: TGTGCCAGCAGCGATGGGGGCAACGGCAATCAGCCCCAGCATTTT
V gene: TRBV9
J gene: TRBJ1-5
clone size: -
D gene: -

CDR3 protein: CASSSTGRYEQYF
CDR3 DNA: TGTGCCAGCAGCTCGACAGGGAGGTACGAGCAGTACTTC
V gene: TRBV28
J gene: TRBJ2-7
clone size: -
D gene: -

CDR3 protein: CASSPAPGQGPYEQYF
CDR3 DNA: TGTGCCAGCTCACCCGCTCCGGGACAGGGTCCCTACGAGCAGTACTTC
V gene: TRBV2
J gene: TRBJ2-7
clone size: once
D gene: TRBD1

CDR3 protein: CSARIQREQFF
CDR3 DNA: TGCAGTGCTAGAATCCAGCGGGAGCAGTTCTTC
V gene: TRBV20-1
J gene: TRBJ2-1
clone size: few
D gene: -

CDR3 protein: CASSSAGYSGNTIYF
CDR3 DNA: TGTGCCAGCAGCTCCGCGGGGTACTCTGGAAACACCATATATTTT
V gene: TRBV6-6
J gene: TRBJ1-3
clone size: -
D gene: -